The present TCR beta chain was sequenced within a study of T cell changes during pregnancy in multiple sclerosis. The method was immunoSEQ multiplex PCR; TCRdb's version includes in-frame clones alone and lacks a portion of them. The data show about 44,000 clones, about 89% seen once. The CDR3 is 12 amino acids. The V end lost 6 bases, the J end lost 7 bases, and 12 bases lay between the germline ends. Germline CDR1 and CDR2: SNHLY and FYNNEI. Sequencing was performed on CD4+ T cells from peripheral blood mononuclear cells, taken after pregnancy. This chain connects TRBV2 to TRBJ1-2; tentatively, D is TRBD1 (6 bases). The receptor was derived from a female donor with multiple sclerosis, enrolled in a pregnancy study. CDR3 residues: CASRETGFGYTF. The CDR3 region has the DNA TGTGCCAGCAGGGAAACAGGGTTTGGCTACACCTTC. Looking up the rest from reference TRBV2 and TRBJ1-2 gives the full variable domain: EPEVTQTPSHQVTQMGQEVILRCVPISNHLYFYWYRQILGQKVEFLVSFYNNEISEKSEIFDDQFSVERPDGSNFTLKIRSTKLEDSAMYFCASRETGFGYTFGSGTRLTVV.